The 27 T cell receptor beta chains reported below all come from one sample, sequenced in a study of CD8+CD57+ T cells in acquired aplastic anemia. Study-wide findings and caveats: Measurement in patients showed lower diversity in CD8+CD57+ cells than in total CD4+ and CD8+ pools.

Genomic DNA was employed as the template in profiling TCR beta VDJ and CDR3. MiXCR, run by TCRdb on the reads, gives a single entry per CDR3 protein. The data show about 20,000 distinct CDR3 sequences, with roughly 40% seen just once and approximately 87% held by the top ten. An expansion of CD8+CD57+ cells by flow cytometry had been shown in patients chosen for sequencing. No cognate antigen is known for these TCRs. The sequenced sample consisted of CD8+CD57+ T cells sorted from PBMCs. Subset in this sample: bead-enriched CD8+CD57+ effector memory T cells from SAA patients. These receptors all come from a human donor with aplastic anemia.

This clonotype was picked up many times. This sequence joins TRBV20-1 and TRBJ2-5; 7 positions agree with TRBD2. Per the germline V gene, CDR1 is DFQATT and CDR2 is SNEGSKA (reference sequence). This CDR3 contains 16 residues. The ends lost 0 bases at V and 4 bases at J; junction bases unmatched: 11. CDR3 loop: CSARDPSGVYRETQYF. DNA for the CDR3: TGCAGTGCTAGAGACCCAAGCGGGGTATATAGAGAGACCCAGTACTTC.

This clonotype appeared many times. J is TRBJ2-3 and V is TRBV2; TRBD2 matches 9 bases. CDR3 length: 15 amino acids. Germline V gene sequence: CDR1 SNHLY, CDR2 FYNNEI. The V segment lost 7 bases and the J segment 0 bases; nucleotides outside the gene matches: 5. CDR3 protein: CASKVLAGSTDTQYF. For the CDR3, the DNA is TGTGCCAGCAAAGTTCTAGCGGGAAGCACAGATACGCAGTATTTT.

The V call is TRBV24-1, the J call TRBJ2-2, with D unclear. Trimming left V 5 bases short and J 2 bases short, with 8 bases between. Germline values: CDR1 KGHDR, CDR2 SFDVKD. CDR3 length: 14 residues. CDR3 sequence reads: CATSGTLNTGELFF. The CDR3 coding sequence is TGTGCCACCAGTGGAACACTTAACACCGGGGAGCTGTTTTTT.

The chain couples TRBV2 to TRBJ2-2; a possible D gene is TRBD2 (5 bases). Germline assignment: CDR1 SNHLY and CDR2 FYNNEI. The CDR3 is made up of 13 amino acids. V gave up 6 bases and J gave up 4 bases, with 9 bases separating them. CDR3 coding DNA: TGTGCCAGCAGGTCGGGGTTCACCGGGGAGCTGTTTTTT. The encoded protein is CASRSGFTGELFF.

The rearrangement joins TRBV15 to TRBJ1-2, with 9 nucleotides matching TRBD1. J gave up 8 bases and V 4 bases, and 8 bases lay outside the gene matches. In germline, CDR1 is LNHNV, CDR2 YYDKDF (reference sequence). The CDR3 contains 14 residues. CDR3 sequence: CATSTRTGELGYTF. The CDR3 DNA follows: TGTGCCACCAGCACCCGGACAGGGGAGCTGGGCTACACCTTC.

This clonotype has a handful of counts. V gene TRBV12-3 or TRBV12-4 combines with J gene TRBJ2-7; the D is unclear. This CDR3 contains 12 residues. V lost 2 bases, J lost 3 bases, and 5 bases lay in between. CDR3 sequence reads: CASSLKHYEQYF. Here the CDR3 DNA reads TGTGCCAGCAGTTTAAAGCACTACGAGCAGTACTTC.

The chain employs TRBV29-1 and TRBJ2-1; D unresolved. CDR1 is SQVTM, CDR2 ANQGSEA, per germline. V shed 0 bases and J shed 0 bases, with 12 bases lying between them. This CDR3 has 16 residues. Written as DNA, the CDR3 is TGCAGCGTTGAAGAATGGCAGGTCAACTCCTACAATGAGCAGTTCTTC. Its translation: CSVEEWQVNSYNEQFF.

This clonotype has a handful of counts. The V gene is TRBV15, the J gene TRBJ2-5; a weak D match, TRBD1 (5 bases). The germline CDR1 and CDR2 sequences are LNHNV and YYDKDF (reference sequence). CDR3 length: 15 residues. V was trimmed by 2 bases and J by 1 base, leaving 11 bases between them. This CDR3 reads CATSRSRGLQETQYF. The CDR3 DNA is TGTGCCACCAGCAGATCTAGGGGCCTCCAAGAGACCCAGTACTTC.

This chain links TRBV4-2 with TRBJ2-3, with D possibly matching TRBD2 (6 bases). This CDR3 is built from 16 residues. Trimming took off 0 bases at V and 1 base at J, with 11 bases between the two ends. Per the germline V gene, CDR1 is LGHNA and CDR2 is YNFKEQ. In DNA form, the CDR3 reads TGTGCCAGCAGCCAAGATGGGGCTAGCGGCACAGATACGCAGTATTTT. Translating gives CASSQDGASGTDTQYF.

V and J are TRBV19 and TRBJ2-2; perhaps D is TRBD1 or TRBD2 (5 bases each). This CDR3 is built from 14 residues. Germline lookup yields CDR1 LNHDA and CDR2 SQIVND (reference sequence). V lost 7 bases, J lost 5 bases, and 14 bases lay in between. CDR3 DNA sequence: TGTGCCAGTACCTTGAGGGGCGGGACCGGGGAGCTGTTTTTT. This encodes CASTLRGGTGELFF.

The chain joins TRBV2 to TRBJ2-7, with D perhaps TRBD2 (5 bases). The germline V gene encodes CDR1 SNHLY and CDR2 FYNNEI. The CDR3 has 15 amino acids. V lost 4 bases, J lost 0 bases, and 13 bases lay in between. This chain's CDR3 is CASSGREEDSYEQYF. The CDR3 DNA sequence: TGTGCCAGCAGTGGCCGAGAGGAGGACTCCTACGAGCAGTACTTC.

In its sample, this clonotype was seen a few times. The chain carries TRBV12-3 or TRBV12-4 and TRBJ2-1, with 9 bases identical to TRBD2. This CDR3 is built from 17 residues. V lost 5 bases and J lost 5; bases outside the gene matches: 13. For the CDR3, the DNA is TGTGCCAGCAGTCCGCGGAGGGCGGGAGGGAATAACAATGAGCAGTTCTTC. It codes for CASSPRRAGGNNNEQFF.

This clonotype was observed a few times. This chain joins TRBV6-5 and TRBJ2-7, with 11 bases lining up with TRBD1. From germline, CDR1 is MNHEY and CDR2 SVGAGI. The J segment lost 3 bases and the V segment lost 0 bases, leaving 1 base of the junction unmatched. CDR3 length equals 15 residues. DNA of the CDR3: TGTGCCAGCAGTTACTCGGGACAGGGGGGCTACGAGCAGTACTTC. Its protein product is CASSYSGQGGYEQYF.

The CDR3 region is CASSLQQETQYF. CDR3 nucleotide sequence: TGCGCCAGCAGCTTACAGCAAGAGACCCAGTACTTC. The chain combines TRBV5-1 with TRBJ2-5; D gene unclear. CDR3 length equals 12 residues. The ends were cut back, 2 bases at V and 2 bases at J, with 4 bases in the middle. Germline V gives CDR1 SGHRS, CDR2 YFSETQ.

This clonotype was observed a few times. The chain has TRBV11-2 and TRBJ2-7; D is unclear. CDR3 length: 13 amino acids. CDR1 and CDR2 (germline): SGHAT, FQNNGV. Trimming removed 1 base at V and 2 bases at J, with 6 bases between. DNA for the CDR3: TGTGCCAGCAGCTTAGTGGGCCCCTACGAGCAGTACTTC. Protein: CASSLVGPYEQYF.

This clonotype was counted between two and nine times. The DNA of the CDR3 is TGCAGTGCTAGGTCTGGGACAGGTCAAACTGAAGCTTTCTTT. Amino acid sequence: CSARSGTGQTEAFF. J is TRBJ1-1 and V is TRBV20-1; 8 nucleotides line up with TRBD1. V trimming: 3 bases; J trimming: 5 bases; junction bases outside the gene matches: 8. Germline CDR1 reads DFQATT; CDR2 reads SNEGSKA (reference sequence). The CDR3 sequence is 14 residues long.

This clonotype was seen a handful of times. This rearrangement joins TRBV7-8 to TRBJ1-6; no clear D. Germline V lookup: CDR1 SGHVS, CDR2 FQNEAQ. This CDR3 comprises 15 residues. Trimming left V 2 bases short and J 10 bases short, with 15 bases between. The CDR3: CASSLLLGSSSPLHF. Here the CDR3 DNA reads TGTGCCAGCAGCTTACTCCTGGGTAGTTCCTCACCCCTCCACTTT.

This clonotype was seen ten or more times. This chain uses TRBV20-1 with TRBJ2-3, with D unresolved. Germline V lookup: CDR1 DFQATT, CDR2 SNEGSKA (reference sequence). Trimming removed 6 bases at V and 2 bases at J, with 6 bases between. There are 11 residues in the CDR3. Here the CDR3 DNA reads TGCAGTGCCCCGTTCACAGATACGCAGTATTTT. It translates to CSAPFTDTQYF.

CDR3 sequence reads: CASTRQGGNTEAFF. The CDR3, as DNA: TGTGCCAGCACCCGCCAGGGGGGGAACACTGAAGCTTTCTTT. This chain connects TRBV25-1 to TRBJ1-1; 7 bases map to TRBD1. With V trimmed by 7 bases and J by 1 base, 6 bases remained unmatched. This CDR3 region has 14 residues. CDR1 and CDR2 (germline): MGHDK, SYGVNS. Full variable domain (missing parts from reference TRBV25-1 and TRBJ1-1): EADIYQTPRYLVIGTGKKITLECSQTMGHDKMYWYQQDPGMELHLIHYSYGVNSTEKGDLSSESTVSRIRTEHFPLTLESARPSHTSQYLCASTRQGGNTEAFFGQGTRLTVV.

The chain joins TRBV15 to TRBJ2-5; D is possibly TRBD1 (6 bases). Germline V gene sequence: CDR1 LNHNV, CDR2 YYDKDF (reference sequence). Trimming cost V 3 bases and J 3 bases, with 20 bases left between them. The CDR3 extends over 17 amino acids. CDR3: CATSSLNRDTEEETQYF. CDR3 in DNA: TGTGCCACCAGCAGCTTGAACAGGGATACGGAAGAAGAGACCCAGTACTTC.

This clonotype showed up many times. The chain has TRBV27 and TRBJ2-1; 15 positions match TRBD2. The CDR3 is 18 residues long. Germline trimming cut 1 base from V and 7 bases from J; bases unmatched to any gene: 8. Germline V CDR1 and CDR2: MNHEY, SMNVEV (reference sequence). The CDR3 sequence is CASSLWVGLAGGGNEQFF. CDR3 in DNA: TGTGCCAGCAGTTTATGGGTAGGACTAGCGGGAGGGGGAAATGAGCAGTTCTTC.

This clonotype has ten or more counts. The J gene is TRBJ2-3, the V gene TRBV6-4, with 7 bases aligning to TRBD1. The V gene's germline CDR1 is MRHNA and CDR2 SNTAGT. This CDR3 is 16 amino acids long. With V trimmed by 0 bases and J by 4 bases, 7 bases remained unmatched. The CDR3: CASSDSRQGGADTQYF. CDR3 sequence (DNA): TGTGCCAGCAGTGACTCCCGACAGGGTGGGGCAGATACGCAGTATTTT.

The chain combines TRBV28 with TRBJ1-5; a possible D gene is TRBD1 (5 bases). The CDR3 consists of 14 residues. CDR1 and CDR2 (germline): MDHEN, SYDVKM. The V and J ends lost 3 bases and 3 bases respectively, with 9 bases between them. CDR3 amino acids: CASSFLRDNQPQHF. In DNA form, the CDR3 reads TGTGCCAGCAGTTTCCTCAGGGACAATCAGCCCCAGCATTTT.

The V and J genes are TRBV5-1 and TRBJ1-1; no firm D call. Trimming left V 1 base short and J 3 bases short, with 10 bases between. The germline CDR1 and CDR2 sequences are SGHRS and YFSETQ. The CDR3 sequence is 14 residues long. CDR3 nucleotide sequence: TGCGCCAGCAGCTTGTTCCGGAGGGACACTGAAGCTTTCTTT. Translating gives CASSLFRRDTEAFF. Together with reference TRBV5-1 and TRBJ1-1, the CDR3 gives the full variable domain: KAGVTQTPRYLIKTRGQQVTLSCSPISGHRSVSWYQQTPGQGLQFLFEYFSETQRNKGNFPGRFSGRQFSNSRSEMNVSTLELGDSALYLCASSLFRRDTEAFFGQGTRLTVV.

The chain carries TRBV20-1 and TRBJ2-1; 7 nucleotides align to TRBD2. The CDR3 has 15 residues. Losses at the gene ends were 5 bases for V and 6 bases for J; bases not matched to a gene: 13. The germline V gene has CDR1 DFQATT and CDR2 SNEGSKA (reference sequence). The CDR3 coding sequence is TGCAGTGCTCCCCCTGGCGGGAGTGCTCGCAATGAGCAGTTCTTC. This sequence encodes CSAPPGGSARNEQFF.

This clonotype has more than one count but fewer than ten. This chain links TRBV7-2 with TRBJ1-6; 11 bases are shared with TRBD1. V gave up 1 base and J gave up 10 bases; unmatched junction bases: 3. This CDR3 comprises 15 residues. Germline lookup yields CDR1 SGHTA and CDR2 FQGNSA. The CDR3 region is CASSLEGQGVSPLHF. The CDR3 DNA reads TGTGCCAGCAGCTTAGAGGGACAGGGGGTCTCACCCCTCCACTTT.

The V gene is TRBV7-6, the J gene TRBJ2-7, with D tentatively TRBD1 (6 bases). The CDR3 extends over 14 amino acids. The germline V gene encodes CDR1 SGHVS and CDR2 FNYEAQ. V was shortened by 5 bases and J by 0 bases, with 11 bases between the two germline ends. In DNA, the CDR3 is TGTGCCAGCAGCCAAGGACAGCGCTCCTACGAGCAGTACTTC. Its translation is CASSQGQRSYEQYF.